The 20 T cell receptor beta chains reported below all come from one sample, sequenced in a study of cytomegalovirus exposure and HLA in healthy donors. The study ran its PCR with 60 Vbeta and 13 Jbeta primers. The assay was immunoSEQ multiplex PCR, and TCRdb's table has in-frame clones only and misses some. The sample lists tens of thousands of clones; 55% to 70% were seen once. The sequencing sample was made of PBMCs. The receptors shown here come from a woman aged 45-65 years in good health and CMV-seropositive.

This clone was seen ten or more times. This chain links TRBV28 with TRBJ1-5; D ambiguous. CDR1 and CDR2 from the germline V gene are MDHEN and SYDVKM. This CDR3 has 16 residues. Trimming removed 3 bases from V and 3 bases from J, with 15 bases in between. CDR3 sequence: CASSFHPLGNNQPQHF. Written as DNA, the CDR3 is TGTGCCAGCAGTTTTCATCCTTTGGGCAACAATCAGCCCCAGCATTTT.

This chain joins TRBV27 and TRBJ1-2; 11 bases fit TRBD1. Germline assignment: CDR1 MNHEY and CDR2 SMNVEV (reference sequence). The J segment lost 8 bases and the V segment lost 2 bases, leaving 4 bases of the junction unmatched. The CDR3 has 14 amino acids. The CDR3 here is CASSLKWDRGGYTF. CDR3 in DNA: TGTGCCAGCAGTTTAAAGTGGGACAGGGGGGGCTACACCTTC.

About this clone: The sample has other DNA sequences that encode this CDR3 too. The CDR3 loop reads CASSLQGSGNTIYF. CDR3 DNA: TGTGCCAGCAGTTTACAGGGTTCTGGAAACACCATATATTTT. The chain has TRBV28 and TRBJ1-3, with D possibly being TRBD1 (5 bases). V was cut by 2 bases and J by 1 base, with 6 bases left in between. Germline V gene lookup returns CDR1 MDHEN and CDR2 SYDVKM. CDR3 length: 14 amino acids.

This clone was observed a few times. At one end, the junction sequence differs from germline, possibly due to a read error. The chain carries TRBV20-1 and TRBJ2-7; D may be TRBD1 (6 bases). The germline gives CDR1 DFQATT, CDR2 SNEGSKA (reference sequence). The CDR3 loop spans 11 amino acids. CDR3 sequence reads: CSATDRTSRVF. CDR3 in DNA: TGCAGTGCTACCGACAGGACAAGCCGTGTATTC.

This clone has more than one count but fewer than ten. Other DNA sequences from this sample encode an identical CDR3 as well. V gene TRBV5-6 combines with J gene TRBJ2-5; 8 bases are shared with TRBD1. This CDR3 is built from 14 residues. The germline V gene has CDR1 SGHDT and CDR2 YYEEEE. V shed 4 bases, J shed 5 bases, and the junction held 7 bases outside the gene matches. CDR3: CASSDGQGGETQYF. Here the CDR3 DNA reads TGTGCCAGCAGCGATGGACAGGGTGGGGAGACCCAGTACTTC.

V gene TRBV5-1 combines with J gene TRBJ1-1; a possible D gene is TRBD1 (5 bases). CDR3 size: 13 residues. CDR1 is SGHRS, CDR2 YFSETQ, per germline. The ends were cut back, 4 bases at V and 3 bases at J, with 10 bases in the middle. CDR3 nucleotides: TGCGCCAGCAGCAGGCAGGGTTACACTGAAGCTTTCTTT. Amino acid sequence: CASSRQGYTEAFF.

CDR3 sequence: CASSLVGGESDTQYF. The CDR3 DNA is TGTGCCAGCAGCTTAGTAGGCGGGGAATCAGATACGCAGTATTTT. V gene TRBV7-9 combines with J gene TRBJ2-3; weak D call: TRBD2 (6 bases). V was trimmed by 1 base and J by 4 bases, leaving 12 bases between them. Germline CDR1 is SEHNR and CDR2 is FQNEAQ (reference sequence). The CDR3 extends over 15 amino acids.

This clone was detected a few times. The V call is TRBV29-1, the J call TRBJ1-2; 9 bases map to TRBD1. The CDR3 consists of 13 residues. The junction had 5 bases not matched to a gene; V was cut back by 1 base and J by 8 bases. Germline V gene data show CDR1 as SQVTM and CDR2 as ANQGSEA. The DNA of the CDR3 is TGCAGCGTTGAAGTCGGGACAGGGCAAGGCTACACCTTC. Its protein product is CSVEVGTGQGYTF. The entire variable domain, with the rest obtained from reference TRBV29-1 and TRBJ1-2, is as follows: SAVISQKPSRDICQRGTSLTIQCQVDSQVTMMFWYRQQPGQSLTLIATANQGSEATYESGFVIDKFPISRPNLTFSTLTVSNMSPEDSSIYLCSVEVGTGQGYTFGSGTRLTVV.

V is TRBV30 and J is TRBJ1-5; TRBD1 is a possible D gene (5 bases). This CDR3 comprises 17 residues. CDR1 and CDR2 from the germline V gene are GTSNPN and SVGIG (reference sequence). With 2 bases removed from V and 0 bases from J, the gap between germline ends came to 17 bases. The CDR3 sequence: CAWSYDRTINSNQPQHF. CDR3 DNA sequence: TGTGCCTGGAGTTATGACAGAACAATTAATAGCAATCAGCCCCAGCATTTT.

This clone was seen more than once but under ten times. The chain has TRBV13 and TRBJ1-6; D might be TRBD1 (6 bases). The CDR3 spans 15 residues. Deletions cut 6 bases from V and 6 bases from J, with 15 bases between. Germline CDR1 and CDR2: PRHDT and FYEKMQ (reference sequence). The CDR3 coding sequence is TGTGCCAGCAGGGTCCGCGGGGGGCGTAATTCACCCCTCCACTTT. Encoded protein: CASRVRGGRNSPLHF.

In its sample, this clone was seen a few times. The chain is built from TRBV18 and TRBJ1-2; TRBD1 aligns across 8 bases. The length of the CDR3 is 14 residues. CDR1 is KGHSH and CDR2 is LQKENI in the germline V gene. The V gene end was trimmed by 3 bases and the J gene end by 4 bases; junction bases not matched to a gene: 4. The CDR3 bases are TGTGCCAGCTCACCGGACAGGGTGGGCTATGGCTACACCTTC. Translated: CASSPDRVGYGYTF.

The CDR3 region has the DNA TGTGCCAGCAGCTACGACAGAACCTCTAACTATGGCTACACCTTC. Encoded protein: CASSYDRTSNYGYTF. The chain combines TRBV7-2 with TRBJ1-2; TRBD1 might be the D (5 bases). The CDR3 is made up of 15 amino acids. The germline V gene has CDR1 SGHTA and CDR2 FQGNSA. Trimming took 4 bases from V and 0 from J, leaving 12 bases between them. The variable domain in full, with the rest retrieved from reference TRBV7-2 and TRBJ1-2, is GAGVSQSPSNKVTEKGKDVELRCDPISGHTALYWYRQSLGQGLEFLIYFQGNSAPDKSGLPSDRFSAERTGGSVSTLTIQRTQQEDSAVYLCASSYDRTSNYGYTFGSGTRLTVV.

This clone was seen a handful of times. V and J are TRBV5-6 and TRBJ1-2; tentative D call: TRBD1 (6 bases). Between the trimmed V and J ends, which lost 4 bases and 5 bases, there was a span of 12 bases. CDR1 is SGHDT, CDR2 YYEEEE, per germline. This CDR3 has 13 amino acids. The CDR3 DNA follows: TGTGCCAGCAGCCCCGAGGGGGGGTATGGCTACACCTTC. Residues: CASSPEGGYGYTF.

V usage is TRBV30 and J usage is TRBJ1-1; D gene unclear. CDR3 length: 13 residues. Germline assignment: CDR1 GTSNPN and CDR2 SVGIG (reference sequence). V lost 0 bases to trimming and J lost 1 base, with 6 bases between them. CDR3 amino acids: CAWSVVRNTEAFF. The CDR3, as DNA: TGTGCCTGGAGTGTAGTTAGGAACACTGAAGCTTTCTTT.

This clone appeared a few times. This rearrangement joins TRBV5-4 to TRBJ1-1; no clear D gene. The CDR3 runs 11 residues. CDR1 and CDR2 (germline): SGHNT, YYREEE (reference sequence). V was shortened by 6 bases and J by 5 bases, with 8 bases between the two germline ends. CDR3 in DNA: TGTGCCAGCACATCTAGGACTGAAGCTTTCTTT. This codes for CASTSRTEAFF.

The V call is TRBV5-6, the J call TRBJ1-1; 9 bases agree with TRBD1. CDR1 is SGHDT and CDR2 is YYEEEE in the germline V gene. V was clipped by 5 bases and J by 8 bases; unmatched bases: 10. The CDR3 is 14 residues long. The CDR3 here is CASRLGTGTTEAFF. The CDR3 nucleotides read TGTGCCAGCAGACTCGGGACAGGGACTACGGAAGCTTTCTTT.

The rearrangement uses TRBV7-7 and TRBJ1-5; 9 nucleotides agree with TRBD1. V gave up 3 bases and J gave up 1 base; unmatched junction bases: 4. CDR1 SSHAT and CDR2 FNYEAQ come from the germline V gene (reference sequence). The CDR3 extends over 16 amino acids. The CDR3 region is CASSFLQGASNQPQHF. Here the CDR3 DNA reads TGTGCCAGCAGCTTCCTACAGGGGGCCAGCAATCAGCCCCAGCATTTT.

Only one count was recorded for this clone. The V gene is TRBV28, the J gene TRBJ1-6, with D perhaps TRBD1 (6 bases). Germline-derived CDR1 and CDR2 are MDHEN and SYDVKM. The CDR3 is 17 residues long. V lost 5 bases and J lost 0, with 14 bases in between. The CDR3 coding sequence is TGTGCCAGCAGTCTAGGACAGTCGAGCTCCTATAATTCACCCCTCCACTTT. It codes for CASSLGQSSSYNSPLHF.

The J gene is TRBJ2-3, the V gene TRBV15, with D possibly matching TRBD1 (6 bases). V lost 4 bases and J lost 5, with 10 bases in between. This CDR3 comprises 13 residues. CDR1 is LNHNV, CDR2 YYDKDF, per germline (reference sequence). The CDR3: CATSIQGLDTQYF. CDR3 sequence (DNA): TGTGCCACCAGCATACAGGGTTTAGATACGCAGTATTTT.

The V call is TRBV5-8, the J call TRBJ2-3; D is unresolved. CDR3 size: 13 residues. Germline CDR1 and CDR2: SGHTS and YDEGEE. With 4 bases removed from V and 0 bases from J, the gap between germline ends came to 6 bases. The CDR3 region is CASSPFSTDTQYF. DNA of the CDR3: TGTGCCAGCAGCCCCTTCAGCACAGATACGCAGTATTTT.